This T cell receptor (beta chain) originates from a study of CD8+ T cells in alopecia areata. Study-level information: For 6 to 18 months, tofacitinib was taken, and 6 months off drug followed.

Study results and limitations: Patients shared TCRs less clearly than mice did, possibly for HLA-related reasons.

The CDR3 extends over 17 amino acids. Germline-derived CDR1 and CDR2 are SEHNR and FQNEAQ (reference sequence). Trimming removed 2 bases from V and 2 bases from J, with 15 bases in between. Extraction and reverse transcription of RNA yielded cDNA as the sequencing template. The assay was immunoSEQ multiplex PCR, and TCRdb's table has in-frame clones only and misses some. This table has around 100,000 clones, approximately 90% appearing once. This clone was counted a single time. The antigen remains undetermined. Noted treatment: oral pan-JAK inhibitor, 5-10 mg twice daily. The rearrangement joins TRBV7-9 to TRBJ2-2; possibly TRBD2 for D (5 bases). Specimen: CD8+ T cells sorted from blood, collected between weeks 30 and 35, from a patient treated with tofacitinib. The TCR was taken from a human donor with alopecia areata. The CDR3 bases are TGTGCCAGCAGCTTAATGGAGGAACCCCTTAACACCGGGGAGCTGTTTTTT. Its translation is CASSLMEEPLNTGELFF.